These 2 T cell receptor beta chains were sequenced from one sample in a study of cytomegalovirus exposure and HLA in healthy donors. TCRdb's table, derived via immunoSEQ multiplex PCR, lists solely in-frame clones and lacks some. The sample includes about 130,000 clones, roughly 95% seen only once; the top ten take 1.7%. Sequenced input: PBMCs. The receptors originated from a man between 18 and 29 years old in good health and CMV-seronegative.

The chain carries TRBV7-8 and TRBJ2-5; 7 bases are a match to TRBD2. V gave up 0 bases and J gave up 3 bases; unmatched junction bases: 4. This CDR3 has 15 residues. Looked up from germline, CDR1 is SGHVS and CDR2 is FQNEAQ. The CDR3 sequence is CASSLAAGVEETQYF. The CDR3 bases are TGTGCCAGCAGCTTAGCGGCGGGAGTGGAAGAGACCCAGTACTTC. Full variable domain (outside the CDR3, taken from reference TRBV7-8 and TRBJ2-5): GAGVSQSPRYKVAKRGQDVALRCDPISGHVSLFWYQQALGQGPEFLTYFQNEAQLDKSGLPSDRFFAERPEGSVSTLKIQRTQQEDSAVYLCASSLAAGVEETQYFGPGTRLLVL.

V is TRBV30 and J is TRBJ1-1, with 8 bases fitting TRBD1. Trimming took 7 bases from V and 2 from J; bases not matched to a gene: 9. The CDR3 spans 14 residues. CDR1 is GTSNPN and CDR2 is SVGIG in the germline V gene (reference sequence). The CDR3 here is CASDRVGANTEAFF. CDR3 DNA: TGTGCCTCGGACAGGGTGGGGGCCAACACTGAAGCTTTCTTT. Full variable domain (missing parts from reference TRBV30 and TRBJ1-1): SQTIHQWPATLVQPVGSPLSLECTVEGTSNPNLYWYRQAAGRGLQLLFYSVGIGQISSEVPQNLSASRPQDRQFILSSKKLLLSDSGFYLCASDRVGANTEAFFGQGTRLTVV.